This entry concerns a single T cell receptor (beta chain). This clone was seen once. Its target antigen remains unknown. Per-nucleotide qualities are absent, and no much larger clonotype sits a single base away. This sample was included in a study of blood T cell repertoires in COVID-19 (dated by TCRdb to about 2020). In terms of the full investigation: The collaborator samples originated in the United States, Italy and Spain and spanned the acute and convalescent phases of COVID-19. The prospective study material was composed of cDNA or gDNA derived from T cells, B-cell-depleted T cells, or PBMCs. Deeply sampled blood TCRbeta repertoires from subjects exposed to, actively infected with, or recovered from COVID-19 were included in the dataset. The repertoires were released in a freely available public database meant as a resource for research on the immune response to SARS-CoV-2. The samples were drawn from the first 160 participants of the ongoing ImmuneRACE study and from 1,200 or so subjects provided by 6 global collaborators. Nearly every sample came with metadata listing a de-identified subject ID, COVID-19 status, age in years and sex. Where HLA class I and class II types were available, the types were taken from metadata supplied by the sample provider, not from assay-based typing.

The immunoSEQ Assay, a bias-controlled multiplex PCR, was used to amplify TCRbeta CDR3 regions from genomic DNA. The original methods were these. Nucleated cell counts per sample were estimated from amplification of reference gene primers within the assay. Sequence reads were collapsed and filtered to measure the absolute abundance of every unique TCRbeta CDR3 rearrangement. Productive Simpson clonality was computed per sample as the square root of Simpson's diversity index over productive rearrangements. Drawn from immuneACCESS, this table holds only the in-frame rearrangements with V and J called that TCRdb kept. Clones are partly lost; checked studies trace under half to an unresolved V gene and leave the rest unexplained. Clone size and the V and J calls come from that table; the DNA yielded D and trimming. This sample holds around 100,000 clones; around nine tenths were observed only once. The ten largest make up over 6.5% of the sample.

V loses 5 bases of germline sequence and J loses 10 bases, and the interval between the two ends is 12 bases. The CDR3, from cysteine to phenylalanine, totals 11 residues. CDR3 DNA is the only sequence kept; it has 33 bases, read in frame from the first base. Another Seattle source contributed samples from volunteer blood donors who had recovered from COVID-19. Whole blood was collected in K2EDTA tubes by collaborating institutions according to the institutions' own protocols. For TCRbeta analysis, collaborator samples were shipped as frozen whole blood, as isolated PBMCs, or as DNA extracted from either sample type. The paper as a whole reports these results and caveats: Clinical and demographic metadata were provided uncurated, with the amount varying by source and participant.

Sample: peripheral blood. This chain is built from TRBV12-3 or TRBV12-4 and TRBJ2-7, with TRBD2 perhaps the D gene, on 7 matching bases. The receptor was derived from a woman in her 70s who had recovered from COVID-19. Here the CDR3 is given as CASSGRGFQYF. The nucleotide sequence is given as TGTGCCAGCAGTGGGAGGGGGTTCCAGTACTTC.